This is a list of T cell receptor beta chains from one sample in a study of T-cell reconstitution after alpha-beta-depleted transplantation in children. One entry per CDR3 protein results from TCRdb running MiXCR on the PCR reads. Among nearly 350,000 distinct CDR3 sequences listed, roughly 17% were seen once. The sequencing here drew on PBMCs, mostly from graft donor cells, taken 360 days after TCRalphabeta/CD19-depleted stem cell transplant. The source of these receptors is a male patient aged 2-9 years who had a stem cell transplant for acute lymphoblastic leukemia, so the T cells may come from the graft donor. CDR3s include the opening cysteine and the closing phenylalanine or tryptophan. Where a row states a size, it is once, few, many or the class of an expanded clone; other rows omit it.

J gene | clone size | V gene | CDR3 protein
TRBJ2-7 | . | TRBV28 | CASSLVRGQNYEQYF
TRBJ2-1 | . | TRBV19 | CASSMGLPFYNEQFF
TRBJ2-2 | . | TRBV29-1 | CSVPRIGSSGTGELFF
TRBJ2-7 | . | TRBV14 | CASSQISGIYEQYF
TRBJ2-1 | few | TRBV7-9 | CASSSGLAVRHEQFF
TRBJ1-1 | . | TRBV29-1 | CSVEGLLVNTEAFF
TRBJ2-2 | . | TRBV24-1 | CATSGGPGELFF
TRBJ2-6 | many | TRBV4-2 | CASSQAGVSGANVLTF
TRBJ1-1 | many | TRBV12-3/TRBV12-4 | CASSLGQLNTEAFF
TRBJ1-2 | few | TRBV30 | CAWSVTGMYGYTF
TRBJ2-1 | few | TRBV18 | CASSPRLLLTVGEQFF
TRBJ2-6 | few | TRBV28 | CATQGPGANVLTF
TRBJ2-6 | few | TRBV7-7 | CASSLAMSGFVSGANVLTF
TRBJ1-3 | . | TRBV5-6 | CASSLYRGLLTGNTIYF
TRBJ2-1 | . | TRBV20-1 | CSARDETSGIPLSYNEQFF
TRBJ2-1 | few | TRBV20-1 | CSARDMDWPGKVDEQFF
TRBJ2-3 | many | TRBV21-1 | CASSTSGSPTDTQYF
TRBJ2-1 | . | TRBV6-5 | CASSYSRGAGYNEQFF
TRBJ2-2 | . | TRBV4-1 | CASSQVFQQGLKFRAGELFF
TRBJ1-6 | few | TRBV19 | CASTGDRSHNSPLHF
TRBJ1-6 | few | TRBV4-2 | CASSQRGQGGNSPLHF
TRBJ1-1 | . | TRBV3-1 | CASSQLGRTGITEAFF
TRBJ2-7 | . | TRBV28 | CASSFEGLYEQYF
TRBJ2-5 | few | TRBV7-2 | CASRRSSGGETQYF
TRBJ1-5 | . | TRBV6-1 | CASSRGQGDQPQHF
TRBJ2-5 | few | TRBV12-3/TRBV12-4 | CASSWGLAGMETQYF
TRBJ2-3 | . | TRBV7-8 | CASSLGGLAGVADTQYF
TRBJ2-3 | many | TRBV4-3 | CASSPGTSYTDTQYF
TRBJ2-1 | many | TRBV5-1 | CARWTRKRDEQFF